This record looks at one T cell receptor beta chain sequence and its context. The sample originates from a study of cytomegalovirus exposure and HLA in healthy donors. The CDR3 consists of 14 residues. Trimming stripped 6 bases from V and 3 bases from J, with 13 bases between. Germline CDR1 WSHSY, CDR2 SAAADI. PCR used 60 Vbeta primers and 13 Jbeta primers. Libraries were prepared by immunoSEQ multiplex PCR; TCRdb keeps only in-frame clonotypes and omits some of them. In total, the table holds approximately 190,000 clones. Material for sequencing was PBMCs. The chain has TRBV10-2 and TRBJ2-3; the D gene is possibly TRBD2 (7 bases). The receptor comes from a boy younger than 18 in good health and CMV-seronegative. The CDR3 DNA sequence: TGCGCCAGCAGCAGGGGAGGGGGAACAGATACGCAGTATTTT. Its translation is CASSRGGGTDTQYF.